One and the same sample provided the 30 T cell receptor beta chains below, sequenced in a study of blood T cell repertoires in COVID-19. Only in-frame clones appear in the TCRdb table, and some are missing; sequencing was by immunoSEQ multiplex PCR. The sample contains around 25,000 clones, 88% of which appear only once. The sequencing sample was made of peripheral blood. These receptors originate from a man in his sixties or seventies in a cohort sampled during active COVID-19.

This clone appeared a single time. The chain uses TRBV2 and TRBJ2-1, with 13 bases fitting TRBD2. The V gene's germline CDR1 is SNHLY and CDR2 FYNNEI. Unmatched junction bases numbered 2, after V lost 0 bases and J lost 6 bases. CDR3 length: 16 residues. Written as DNA, the CDR3 is TGTGCCAGCAGTGAAGCGGGACTAGCGGGAACCAATGAGCAGTTCTTC. Translating it yields CASSEAGLAGTNEQFF.

This rearrangement joins TRBV19 to TRBJ2-3; no firm D call. Germline lookup yields CDR1 LNHDA and CDR2 SQIVND (reference sequence). The germline V and J ends were trimmed by 5 bases and 1 base, with 10 bases remaining between them. This CDR3 is built from 14 residues. CDR3 residues: CASSPQPGTDTQYF. The CDR3 bases are TGTGCCAGTAGTCCCCAACCGGGCACAGATACGCAGTATTTT.

The chain uses TRBV28 and TRBJ1-5, with D possibly TRBD1 on 6 matching bases. This CDR3 spans 15 amino acids. Germline CDR1 reads MDHEN; CDR2 reads SYDVKM. V lost 2 bases and J lost 2, with 10 bases in between. The CDR3 DNA follows: TGTGCCAGCAGTTTAGGGTCAGGGGGCAATCAGCCCCAGCATTTT. This translates into CASSLGSGGNQPQHF.

The CDR3 sequence: CASSLQGAREKLFF. CDR3 bases: TGTGCCAGCAGCCTACAGGGGGCGCGGGAAAAACTGTTTTTT. V usage is TRBV14 and J usage is TRBJ1-4; 9 positions agree with TRBD1. CDR3 length: 14 amino acids. The V segment lost 4 bases and the J segment 8 bases; nucleotides outside the gene matches: 5. Germline loops: CDR1 SGHDN, CDR2 FVKESK.

The chain recombines TRBV6-5 with TRBJ2-1, with 8 bases lining up with TRBD2. This CDR3 contains 15 residues. Germline trimming cut 6 bases from V and 4 bases from J; bases unmatched to any gene: 8. Per the germline V gene, CDR1 is MNHEY and CDR2 is SVGAGI. The CDR3 DNA is TGTGCCAGCAGCCAAAGGGTAGCGGGATACAATGAGCAGTTCTTC. This gives the protein CASSQRVAGYNEQFF.

DNA of the CDR3: TGTGCCAGCTCACCACTCCGTTGGACAGGACGGCAAGAGACCCAGTACTTC. Its translation is CASSPLRWTGRQETQYF. V is TRBV18 and J is TRBJ2-5; 7 positions agree with TRBD1. V lost 1 base and J lost 2; bases outside the gene matches: 10. The CDR3 sequence is 17 residues long. Germline V gene data show CDR1 as KGHSH and CDR2 as LQKENI.

The rearrangement links TRBV5-4 to TRBJ1-4; D remains unclear. Germline V gene lookup returns CDR1 SGHNT and CDR2 YYREEE (reference sequence). CDR3 size: 14 residues. The ends were cut back, 4 bases at V and 3 bases at J, with 10 bases in the middle. CDR3 loop: CASSVQVANEKLFF. CDR3 sequence (DNA): TGTGCCAGCAGCGTCCAGGTGGCTAATGAAAAACTGTTTTTT.

The chain uses TRBV7-9 and TRBJ1-2; D gene ambiguous. V was shortened by 1 base and J by 7 bases, with 16 bases between the two germline ends. Germline CDR1 is SEHNR and CDR2 is FQNEAQ (reference sequence). The CDR3 totals 15 residues. CDR3 coding DNA: TGTGCCAGCAGCTTAGGATCGGGAAGGGTTCGTGGCTACACCTTC. Translating gives CASSLGSGRVRGYTF.

The chain employs TRBV18 and TRBJ2-7; 8 positions agree with TRBD1. Germline trimming cut 5 bases from V and 0 bases from J; bases unmatched to any gene: 9. Per germline, CDR1 KGHSH and CDR2 LQKENI. The CDR3 is 16 amino acids. The CDR3, as DNA: TGTGCCAGCTCATCTGACAGGGGCGGCCTCTCCTACGAGCAGTACTTC. It encodes CASSSDRGGLSYEQYF.

This clone was seen a few times. The chain is built from TRBV7-9 and TRBJ1-2; 7 nucleotides line up with TRBD1. CDR3 size: 14 residues. CDR1 SEHNR and CDR2 FQNEAQ come from the germline V gene (reference sequence). V was pared by 3 bases and J by 6 bases, with 7 bases of the junction left unmatched. The CDR3 DNA sequence: TGTGCCAGCAGCTTGACAGGGCCCCAGAATGGCTACACCTTC. It yields the protein CASSLTGPQNGYTF.

The chain has TRBV7-3 and TRBJ2-1; 10 bases fit TRBD1. The J segment lost 12 bases and the V segment lost 0 bases, leaving 8 bases of the junction unmatched. The CDR3 has 15 residues. CDR1 SGHTA and CDR2 FQGTGA come from the germline V gene. CDR3: CASSLTGQGTFGQFF. The CDR3 bases are TGTGCCAGCAGCTTAACGGGACAGGGGACCTTTGGGCAGTTCTTC.

This clone was seen a few times. The rearrangement uses TRBV28 and TRBJ1-2, with 7 nucleotides matching TRBD1. Germline V CDR1 and CDR2: MDHEN, SYDVKM. The trim removed 7 bases at V and 2 bases at J, leaving 4 bases unmatched. The CDR3 sequence is 13 residues long. The chain's CDR3 is CASKGGLNYGYTF. CDR3 DNA: TGTGCCAGCAAAGGGGGCCTCAACTATGGCTACACCTTC.

This chain connects TRBV27 to TRBJ2-5, with 10 positions matching TRBD2. Trimming took 3 bases from V and 5 from J; bases not matched to a gene: 15. This CDR3 is built from 18 residues. Germline CDR1 reads MNHEY; CDR2 reads SMNVEV (reference sequence). The CDR3 coding sequence is TGTGCCAGCAGTTTGTCTTTCTCTCTAGCGGGAGTTCGTGAGACCCAGTACTTC. Translation: CASSLSFSLAGVRETQYF.

The chain has TRBV5-4 and TRBJ1-2; no firm D call. Germline CDR1 is SGHNT and CDR2 is YYREEE (reference sequence). This CDR3 is 15 amino acids long. V was pared by 2 bases and J by 2 bases, with 13 bases between. The CDR3 nucleotides read TGTGCCAGCAGCTTATCCCGAGGCCACAACTATGGCTACACCTTC. Protein sequence: CASSLSRGHNYGYTF.

The chain has TRBV12-3 or TRBV12-4 and TRBJ2-2, with TRBD2 as a possible D gene (6 bases). V dropped 7 bases and J dropped 4 bases, with 10 bases sitting between them. CDR3 length: 13 amino acids. The CDR3 sequence is CASTGLLTGELFF. In nucleotides, the CDR3 is TGTGCCAGCACGGGACTCCTCACCGGGGAGCTGTTTTTT.

This clone appeared a few times. V is TRBV3-1 (or the pseudogene TRBV3-2) and J is TRBJ1-2; weak D call: TRBD1 (6 bases). The V end lost 2 bases, the J end lost 8 bases, and 12 bases lay between the germline ends. The germline V gene encodes CDR1 LGHDT and CDR2 YNNKEL (reference sequence). CDR3 length: 13 amino acids. DNA for the CDR3: TGTGCCAGCAGCCAACACAGGGATGGAGGCTACACCTTC. This encodes CASSQHRDGGYTF.

V gene TRBV29-1 combines with J gene TRBJ2-5; D gene ambiguous. CDR1 is SQVTM, CDR2 ANQGSEA, per germline. Trimming shortened V by 4 bases and J by 1 base, and 7 bases separated the two germline ends. This CDR3 comprises 12 residues. The CDR3 loop is CSVALAQETQYF. DNA for the CDR3: TGCAGCGTTGCATTAGCCCAAGAGACCCAGTACTTC.

This clone was detected a few times. The chain recombines TRBV30 with TRBJ2-7, with a possible D match to TRBD2 (5 bases). Germline V CDR1 and CDR2: GTSNPN, SVGIG (reference sequence). The V end was cut by 0 bases, the J end by 7 bases, with 10 bases between. The CDR3 extends over 12 amino acids. The chain's CDR3 is CAWSVGSGEQYF. The CDR3 DNA sequence: TGTGCCTGGAGTGTAGGGAGTGGAGAGCAGTACTTC.

A few counts support this clone. This chain uses TRBV28 with TRBJ1-4; 7 nucleotides agree with TRBD1. J lost 0 bases, V lost 6 bases, and 4 bases had no gene match. Germline CDR1 and CDR2: MDHEN and SYDVKM. The CDR3 sequence is 15 residues long. Here the CDR3 reads CASRRQGATNEKLFF. The CDR3 bases are TGTGCCAGCAGGCGACAGGGAGCAACTAATGAAAAACTGTTTTTT.

CDR3 DNA sequence: TGTGCCAGCAGGGCGCGGACGGGATACGAGCAGTACTTC. This sequence encodes CASRARTGYEQYF. This sequence joins TRBV6-5 and TRBJ2-7, with D maybe TRBD2 (5 bases). The germline gives CDR1 MNHEY, CDR2 SVGAGI. The CDR3 loop spans 13 amino acids. Trimming pared 6 bases from V and 4 bases from J, leaving 13 bases between.

The CDR3 sequence is CASSLGTSVNEQFF. In DNA, the CDR3 is TGTGCCAGCAGTTTAGGGACTAGCGTAAATGAGCAGTTCTTC. The chain joins TRBV6-2 or TRBV6-3 to TRBJ2-1; 10 bases agree with TRBD2. After removal of 4 bases from V and 7 bases from J, the junction contained 4 bases not matched to a gene. Germline V lookup: CDR1 MNHEY, CDR2 SVGEGT. The CDR3 extends over 14 amino acids.

The chain has TRBV6-2 or TRBV6-3 and TRBJ1-2; 12 nucleotides align to TRBD1. CDR3 length: 13 residues. V shed 2 bases and J 13 bases; nucleotides not matched to a gene: 5. CDR1 is MNHEY and CDR2 is SVGEGT in the germline V gene. This CDR3 is CASSYGTGGWCTF. In DNA form, the CDR3 reads TGTGCCAGCAGTTACGGGACAGGGGGCTGGTGCACCTTC.

V is TRBV7-8 and J is TRBJ2-1; 7 nucleotides match TRBD2. V gave up 5 bases and J gave up 7 bases; unmatched junction bases: 14. The CDR3 runs to 16 residues. Per germline, CDR1 SGHVS and CDR2 FQNEAQ. Here the CDR3 DNA reads TGTGCCAGCAGCCCACGGGAGGCTAGCGGAGTAAATGAGCAGTTCTTC. Amino acid sequence: CASSPREASGVNEQFF.

This sequence joins TRBV15 and TRBJ2-7; 9 bases line up with TRBD1. V was pared by 0 bases and J by 10 bases, with 4 bases of the junction left unmatched. The CDR3 sequence is 13 residues long. Germline lookup yields CDR1 LNHNV and CDR2 YYDKDF (reference sequence). The CDR3 sequence is CATSRDWGQGQYF. DNA for the CDR3: TGTGCCACCAGCAGAGATTGGGGACAGGGACAGTACTTC. Looking up the rest from reference TRBV15 and TRBJ2-7 gives the full variable domain: DAMVIQNPRYQVTQFGKPVTLSCSQTLNHNVMYWYQQKSSQAPKLLFHYYDKDFNNEADTPDNFQSRRPNTSFCFLDIRSPGLGDTAMYLCATSRDWGQGQYFGPGTRLTVT.

The rearrangement joins TRBV7-2 to TRBJ1-1; tentatively, D is TRBD1 (5 bases). With 4 bases removed from V and 1 base from J, the gap between germline ends came to 7 bases. The CDR3 covers 13 residues. Per germline, CDR1 SGHTA and CDR2 FQGNSA. CDR3 in DNA: TGTGCCAGCAGCTATGGACAGAACACTGAAGCTTTCTTT. Translated, it gives CASSYGQNTEAFF.

V and J are TRBV29-1 and TRBJ2-3, with 7 bases that match TRBD1. This CDR3 is 12 amino acids long. V trimming: 3 bases; J trimming: 6 bases; junction bases outside the gene matches: 3. Germline lookup yields CDR1 SQVTM and CDR2 ANQGSEA. This CDR3 reads CSVDSRGDTQYF. The CDR3 nucleotides are TGCAGCGTTGATAGCAGGGGGGATACGCAGTATTTT.

The chain joins TRBV29-1 to TRBJ2-2, with TRBD2 matching over 7 bases. Germline CDR1 SQVTM, CDR2 ANQGSEA. The CDR3 consists of 14 residues. V dropped 5 bases and J dropped 3; count of bases not matched to a gene: 6. In DNA form, the CDR3 reads TGCAGCGTTCGGGCGGGAGTCGACACCGGGGAGCTGTTTTTT. Protein: CSVRAGVDTGELFF.

The gene calls are TRBV4-2 and TRBJ1-2; 7 bases align to TRBD1. CDR3 size: 15 residues. V was pared by 3 bases and J by 1 base, with 5 bases of the junction left unmatched. Germline loops: CDR1 LGHNA, CDR2 YNFKEQ. DNA of the CDR3: TGTGCCAGCAGCCAGCCGGGACAGCGTAACTATGGCTACACCTTC. It yields the protein CASSQPGQRNYGYTF.

V and J are TRBV7-9 and TRBJ2-1; 8 bases line up with TRBD2. Germline-derived CDR1 and CDR2 are SEHNR and FQNEAQ (reference sequence). The CDR3 has 16 amino acids. V was pared by 3 bases and J by 4 bases, with 8 bases of the junction left unmatched. CDR3 in DNA: TGTGCCAGCAGCTTTGCCACACTAGCGGAGTACAATGAGCAGTTCTTC. Translation: CASSFATLAEYNEQFF. The full variable domain, in which reference TRBV7-9 and TRBJ2-1 provide the parts outside the CDR3, is DTGVSQNPRHKITKRGQNVTFRCDPISEHNRLYWYRQTLGQGPEFLTYFQNEAQLEKSRLLSDRFSAERPKGSFSTLEIQRTEQGDSAMYLCASSFATLAEYNEQFFGPGTRLTVL.

This chain uses TRBV7-2 with TRBJ2-1; 8 bases match TRBD2. This CDR3 has 16 residues. The ends lost 1 base at V and 6 bases at J; junction bases unmatched: 8. Germline V gene sequence: CDR1 SGHTA, CDR2 FQGNSA. CDR3 loop: CASSLGVIAGSNEQFF. CDR3 DNA sequence: TGTGCCAGCAGCTTAGGGGTAATAGCGGGATCCAATGAGCAGTTCTTC.